Sequencing of this T cell receptor beta chain was carried out in a study of T cell changes during pregnancy in multiple sclerosis. This CDR3 is built from 14 residues. V lost 5 bases and J lost 5, with 15 bases in between. Looked up from germline, CDR1 is SGHNT and CDR2 is YENEEA. Using immunoSEQ multiplex PCR, the repertoire was profiled, and TCRdb retains in-frame clones only, with some absent. This table holds approximately 39,000 clones, 92% found once. The rearrangement links TRBV11-3 to TRBJ2-5; D is perhaps TRBD1 or TRBD2 (7 bases each). The sequence derives from a female donor with multiple sclerosis, enrolled in a pregnancy study. Specimen: PBMCs (not recorded whether the cells were cultured). The CDR3, as DNA: TGTGCCAGCAGCCCAGGGGGGGCGTTGGAGACCCAGTACTTC. This codes for CASSPGGALETQYF. The full variable domain, its missing parts supplied by reference TRBV11-3 and TRBJ2-5, is EAGVVQSPRYKIIEKKQPVAFWCNPISGHNTLYWYLQNLGQGPELLIRYENEEAVDDSQLPKDRFSAERLKGVDSTLKIQPAELGDSAVYLCASSPGGALETQYFGPGTRLLVL.